The sequence of this T cell receptor (beta chain) was determined in a study of shared clonotypes between healthy human individuals (dated by TCRdb to about 2020). For the wider study: The cohort included a few men and a couple of women between 18 and 49 years of age. Blood TCR repertoires of a handful of healthy adults were deeply sequenced to estimate repertoire size and the extent of clonotype sharing between individuals. Between about 0.85 and 9.5 billion PBMCs per donor were obtained by leukapheresis. Libraries were prepared and TCR repertoires were sequenced by different laboratories using diverse techniques, in order to increase sequencing depth and limit assay-specific biases. Per donor, three plates each were used for CD4 naive and CD4 memory, two for CD8 naive, and one for CD8 memory.

The germline ends are 22 bases apart after V is trimmed by 3 bases and J by 9 bases. CDR1 and CDR2 (SGHRS, YFSETQ) derive from the germline V gene. Measured from the cysteine to the phenylalanine, the CDR3 is 15 residues long. Here the CDR3 DNA is all that survives: 45 bases in frame from base 1. Using the deep immunoSEQ assay, multiplex PCR amplified TCR CDR3 regions from genomic DNA. Extracted genomic DNA from each cell subset was distributed evenly across all wells of several immunoSEQ 96-well plates, and each plate was treated as a replicate. For sorted subsets, about 220 ng of genomic DNA, equivalent to around 31,000 T cell genomes, went into each replicate PCR. Purified libraries were quantified with a Qubit 3.0 fluorometer, sized on a Bioanalyzer 2100, and re-quantified with the KAPA Library Quantification kit. A separate single-read 150-cycle Illumina NextSeq 550 flow cell was used to sequence each immunoSEQ 96-well plate. The authors' analysis ran thus. Because the immunoSEQ output held only junctional sequences and lacked quality scores, the filtering could not match the filtering applied to full-length reads. To assign V/J genes and CDR3, sequences were annotated against IMGT germline references using PyIR, a Python wrapper for IgBLAST v1.9. Any read was removed if the V/J assignment was weak (E-value above 1e-6), the CDR3 was missing, or the read contained stop codons, out-of-frame junctions, or ambiguous translated residues. V3J clonotypes were defined by identical inferred V gene, J gene, and CDR3 amino acid sequence. Percentage overlap between repertoires was computed as shared unique clonotypes divided by the size of the smaller repertoire. Three approaches were used to assess repertoire richness: RTK rarefaction, the Chao1 estimator, and Recon v2.1 estimates of unobserved clonotypes. For all TCRbeta clonotypes obtained by the gDNA method from a few donors, generation probabilities were computed with OLGA. Held by TCRdb, this immuneACCESS table contains in-frame sequences only and omits some clones. Under half of the omission traces to an unresolved V gene where checked; the cause of the rest is unknown. V and J calls and clone size are as listed in that table; D and trimming were resolved from the DNA. Recorded for this sample are 2 million to 2.5 million clones; about 92% of them occurred a single time. The top ten hold 0.39% of the sample.

Overall study results and their limits: Pairwise subsampling led to the expectation that sequencing depth would affect the degree of clonotype sharing among donors. Roughly 5% of naive CD4, 3% to 4% of naive CD8, about 2.1% of memory CD4, and 0.35% to 0.4% of memory CD8 clonotypes were shared across a few donors. Larger estimated clonotype richness was generally found for naive subsets than for memory subsets. Because the study included a small number of donors, the genetic and exposure-history diversity represented was limited. Incomplete sequencing was indicated by rarefaction of sorted-subset datasets, despite the large sequencing depth. Sampling was limited to blood, and TCR repertoires in tissue likely differ from TCR repertoires in blood. Clonotypes shared by all four sorted-subset donors showed higher generation probabilities than non-shared clonotypes.

The donors were healthy, HIV-negative adults who had no recently reported acute infections or vaccinations. Every donor was a Caucasian adult residing in Nashville, Tennessee, USA. CD4+ T cells were enriched by magnetic negative selection, after which naive cells were positively selected on CD45RA and the negative fraction was taken as the memory subset. Blood was obtained by leukapheresis, after which PBMCs were separated by Ficoll-Histopaque density gradient centrifugation and cryopreserved in liquid nitrogen vapor phase. Analytical flow cytometry was used to check the purity and quantity of every magnetically sorted T cell population. Each sorted fraction had its genomic DNA isolated and then quantified by UV absorbance on a Nanodrop 2000c. Note on this clone: Its antigen has not been determined. No qualities accompany the bases; no much larger clone lies one base away.

The receptor's source is a man younger than 35 in good health. Some clones in this sample may be carry-over from other donors' samples. Sequenced material: naive CD4+ T cells from PBMCs. Interpreted using the paper, the cell subset or site label stands for: CD45RA+ positively selected. The chain links TRBV5-1 with TRBJ2-7; the D gene identity is not certain. In nucleotide form, the sequence is TGCGCCAGCAGCTCCGTCATGGGTTCACTTGTAGGGCAGTACTTC. It translates to CASSSVMGSLVGQYF.